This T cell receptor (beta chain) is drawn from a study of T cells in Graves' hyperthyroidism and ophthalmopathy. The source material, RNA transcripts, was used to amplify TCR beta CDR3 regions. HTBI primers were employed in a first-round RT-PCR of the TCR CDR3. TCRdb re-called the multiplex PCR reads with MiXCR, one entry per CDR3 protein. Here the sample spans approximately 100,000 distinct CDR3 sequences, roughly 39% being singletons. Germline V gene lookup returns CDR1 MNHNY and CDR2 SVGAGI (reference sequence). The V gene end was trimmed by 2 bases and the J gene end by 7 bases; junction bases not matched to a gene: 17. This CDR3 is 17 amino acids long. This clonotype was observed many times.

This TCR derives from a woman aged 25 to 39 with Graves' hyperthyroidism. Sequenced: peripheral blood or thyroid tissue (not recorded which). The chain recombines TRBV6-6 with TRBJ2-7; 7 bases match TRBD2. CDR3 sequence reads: CASSYISRTRFLGEQYF. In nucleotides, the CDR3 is TGTGCCAGCAGTTACATTTCTCGGACTAGGTTCCTTGGGGAGCAGTACTTC.